The 25 T cell receptor beta chains presented below share a single source sample, sequenced in a study of cytomegalovirus exposure and HLA in healthy donors (dated by TCRdb to 2015 to 2018). Library generation was performed with the immunoSEQ multiplex PCR assay. For the multiplex PCR, a mixture combining 60 forward primers for TCR Vbeta segments and 13 reverse primers for TCR Jbeta segments was used. The clones in this table, taken by TCRdb from immuneACCESS, are in-frame only. Not every clone is retained; where verified, under half of the shortfall comes from an unresolved V gene, and the cause of the rest is unknown. Here the sample has around 80,000 clones; over 60% occur a single time. The top ten hold around 4.2% of the sample. Sequenced material: PBMCs. These receptor sequences come from a man aged 35-49 years in good health and CMV-seronegative.

This clone came up a few times. The chain recombines TRBV19 with TRBJ2-5; 16 bases agree with TRBD2. This CDR3 spans 15 amino acids. V shed 5 bases, J shed 5 bases, and the junction held 2 bases outside the gene matches. CDR1 and CDR2 (germline): LNHDA, SQIVND (reference sequence). The CDR3 nucleotides read TGTGCCAGTAGTTCGGGACTAGCGGGAGGGGAGACCCAGTACTTC. It encodes CASSSGLAGGETQYF.

V is TRBV7-2 and J is TRBJ2-7, with 8 bases that match TRBD2. The CDR3 spans 17 residues. V lost 2 bases to trimming and J lost 6 bases; unmatched junction nucleotides: 15. Germline V gene data show CDR1 as SGHTA and CDR2 as FQGNSA. The CDR3 bases are TGTGCCAGCAGCTTAAGGGTACCGAGCGGGAGTTTGCCCGAGCAGTACTTC. This encodes CASSLRVPSGSLPEQYF.

This clone appeared once. This chain joins TRBV11-2 and TRBJ2-5; TRBD2 agrees at 11 bases. CDR3 length equals 19 residues. J was trimmed by 1 base and V by 4 bases; bases with no gene match: 14. Germline V CDR1 and CDR2: SGHAT, FQNNGV. The CDR3 here is CASSSPGLAVRGVQETQYF. The DNA of the CDR3 is TGTGCCAGCAGCTCACCGGGACTAGCGGTTAGAGGGGTCCAAGAGACCCAGTACTTC.

This chain uses TRBV6-5 with TRBJ2-7, with 14 bases fitting TRBD2. There are 14 residues in the CDR3. CDR1 is MNHEY and CDR2 is SVGAGI in the germline V gene. The V segment lost 5 bases and the J segment 13 bases; nucleotides outside the gene matches: 10. DNA for the CDR3: TGTGCCAGCAGTCGACTAGCGGGAGGGGAACTCCTTTACTTC. Its translation is CASSRLAGGELLYF.

In this sample, this clone turned up a few times. The chain has TRBV6-5 and TRBJ1-2; perhaps TRBD1 as D (6 bases). Trimming shortened V by 8 bases and J by 5 bases, and 21 bases separated the two germline ends. This CDR3 is 15 amino acids long. Looked up from germline, CDR1 is MNHEY and CDR2 is SVGAGI. CDR3: CASGKKLTGYYGYTF. The DNA for the CDR3 is TGTGCCAGCGGCAAAAAGTTGACAGGATATTATGGCTACACCTTC.

The chain links TRBV4-2 to TRBJ1-1; D is unclear. Germline V lookup: CDR1 LGHNA, CDR2 YNFKEQ. CDR3 length equals 12 residues. Trimming removed 6 bases at V and 0 bases at J, with 5 bases between. The CDR3 coding sequence is TGTGCCAGCAGTACAGTGAACACTGAAGCTTTCTTT. This encodes CASSTVNTEAFF.

In its sample, this clone was seen a few times. This chain connects TRBV4-3 to TRBJ2-3; D call uncertain. This CDR3 region has 14 residues. Germline CDR1 and CDR2: LGHNA and YSLEER. Trimming took off 1 base at V and 2 bases at J, with 7 bases between the two ends. As DNA, the CDR3 is TGCGCCAGCAGCCAAGTGCTATCCACAGATACGCAGTATTTT. Protein: CASSQVLSTDTQYF.

J is TRBJ2-5 and V is TRBV19; possibly TRBD1 for D (6 bases). The CDR3 length is 14 residues. The germline V and J ends were trimmed by 6 bases and 4 bases, with 15 bases remaining between them. Germline CDR1 reads LNHDA; CDR2 reads SQIVND (reference sequence). In nucleotides, the CDR3 is TGTGCCAGTAGCGCTTTGGGGGCTCGAGAGACCCAGTACTTC. This codes for CASSALGARETQYF.

V is TRBV18 and J is TRBJ2-5; D is unresolved. V was pared by 3 bases and J by 0 bases, with 5 bases between. Germline CDR1 is KGHSH and CDR2 is LQKENI. The CDR3 has 13 amino acids. CDR3 bases: TGTGCCAGCTCACCCTTAAACCAAGAGACCCAGTACTTC. This gives the protein CASSPLNQETQYF.

This clone was recorded a few times. V is TRBV30 and J is TRBJ2-2; D perhaps matches TRBD2 (5 bases). Germline V lookup: CDR1 GTSNPN, CDR2 SVGIG (reference sequence). The CDR3 spans 11 residues. Trimming left V 7 bases short and J 7 bases short, with 10 bases between. The CDR3 loop reads CASRLHGELFF. In DNA form, the CDR3 reads TGTGCCTCCCGACTACACGGGGAGCTGTTTTTT.

The rearrangement links TRBV6-5 to TRBJ2-3; D is perhaps TRBD1 (5 bases). Germline CDR1 reads MNHEY; CDR2 reads SVGAGI. V gave up 6 bases and J gave up 6 bases, with 13 bases separating them. The CDR3 has 13 residues. The CDR3 spells CASRWGQTDTQYF. CDR3 coding DNA: TGTGCCAGCAGATGGGGCCAGACGGATACGCAGTATTTT.

The rearrangement links TRBV4-3 to TRBJ2-1, with D possibly matching TRBD2 (7 bases). Trimming shortened V by 3 bases and J by 5 bases, and 23 bases separated the two germline ends. CDR1 and CDR2 (germline): LGHNA, YSLEER. CDR3 length: 18 amino acids. The CDR3: CASSHQVGGATVNNEQFF. CDR3 sequence (DNA): TGCGCCAGCAGCCATCAGGTGGGGGGGGCCACAGTAAACAATGAGCAGTTCTTC.

A single count supports this clone. Written as DNA, the CDR3 is TGTGCCAGCAGTTACTTGAACAGGGTTGAGACCCAGTACTTC. Protein sequence: CASSYLNRVETQYF. This chain uses TRBV6-5 with TRBJ2-5; a possible D gene is TRBD1 (6 bases). V lost 1 base, J lost 5 bases, and 11 bases lay in between. CDR1 and CDR2 (germline): MNHEY, SVGAGI. This CDR3 has 14 residues.

V is TRBV19 and J is TRBJ2-1; 7 nucleotides align to TRBD2. The germline CDR1 and CDR2 sequences are LNHDA and SQIVND (reference sequence). The CDR3 is 19 residues long. V trimming: 4 bases; J trimming: 4 bases; junction bases outside the gene matches: 19. CDR3 region: CASSTHPSGSGWVYNEQFF. CDR3 in DNA: TGTGCCAGTAGTACTCATCCTTCGGGTAGCGGGTGGGTTTACAATGAGCAGTTCTTC. Looking up the rest from reference TRBV19 and TRBJ2-1 gives the full variable domain: DGGITQSPKYLFRKEGQNVTLSCEQNLNHDAMYWYRQDPGQGLRLIYYSQIVNDFQKGDIAEGYSVSREKKESFPLTVTSAQKNPTAFYLCASSTHPSGSGWVYNEQFFGPGTRLTVL.

The chain joins TRBV5-6 to TRBJ2-1; 7 nucleotides line up with TRBD1. This CDR3 contains 16 residues. The trim removed 2 bases at V and 0 bases at J, leaving 5 bases unmatched. Germline V gene lookup returns CDR1 SGHDT and CDR2 YYEEEE. Here the CDR3 reads CASSLGQVHSYNEQFF. DNA for the CDR3: TGTGCCAGCAGCTTAGGACAGGTCCACTCCTACAATGAGCAGTTCTTC.

The rearrangement uses TRBV29-1 and TRBJ1-1; 7 positions match TRBD1. The CDR3 extends over 13 amino acids. Germline V gene lookup returns CDR1 SQVTM and CDR2 ANQGSEA. Trimming took 1 base from V and 4 from J; bases not matched to a gene: 3. Here the CDR3 reads CSVEGQGVTEAFF. CDR3 sequence (DNA): TGCAGCGTTGAAGGGCAGGGGGTCACTGAAGCTTTCTTT. The whole variable domain, filled in from reference TRBV29-1 and TRBJ1-1, reads SAVISQKPSRDICQRGTSLTIQCQVDSQVTMMFWYRQQPGQSLTLIATANQGSEATYESGFVIDKFPISRPNLTFSTLTVSNMSPEDSSIYLCSVEGQGVTEAFFGQGTRLTVV.

This sequence joins TRBV4-1 and TRBJ2-7; possible D gene TRBD1, 5 bases. Trimming shortened V by 7 bases and J by 4 bases, and 17 bases separated the two germline ends. Germline values: CDR1 MGHRA, CDR2 YSYEKL. CDR3 size: 14 residues. The CDR3 reads CASKGLQGVYEQYF. The CDR3, as DNA: TGCGCCAGCAAAGGCCTCCAGGGTGTATACGAGCAGTACTTC.

A single count supports this clone. The J gene is TRBJ1-1, the V gene TRBV7-8; maybe TRBD1 (5 bases). The CDR3 loop spans 15 amino acids. Germline loops: CDR1 SGHVS, CDR2 FQNEAQ. The V end lost 5 bases, the J end lost 5 bases, and 18 bases lay between the germline ends. The chain's CDR3 is CASSGRGGGLTEAFF. The CDR3 DNA is TGTGCCAGCAGCGGCCGGGGCGGGGGTCTGACTGAAGCTTTCTTT.

This clone appeared once. This sequence joins TRBV2 and TRBJ2-2; TRBD2 might be the D (6 bases). Germline CDR1 and CDR2: SNHLY and FYNNEI. This CDR3 comprises 15 residues. V was shortened by 3 bases and J by 3 bases, with 11 bases between the two germline ends. CDR3 coding DNA: TGTGCCAGCAGTGAGACTAGGACTGACACCGGGGAGCTGTTTTTT. It codes for CASSETRTDTGELFF. The full variable domain, in which reference TRBV2 and TRBJ2-2 provide the parts outside the CDR3, is EPEVTQTPSHQVTQMGQEVILRCVPISNHLYFYWYRQILGQKVEFLVSFYNNEISEKSEIFDDQFSVERPDGSNFTLKIRSTKLEDSAMYFCASSETRTDTGELFFGEGSRLTVL.

The rearrangement joins TRBV12-5 to TRBJ2-3, with D possibly matching TRBD2 (5 bases). CDR3 length: 15 amino acids. CDR1 is LGHNT, CDR2 FRNRAP, per germline. Trimming removed 3 bases from V and 2 bases from J, with 12 bases in between. CDR3 DNA sequence: TGTGCTAGTGGTTTAGCTAGCAGAGACACAGATACGCAGTATTTT. Its translation: CASGLASRDTDTQYF.

This chain uses TRBV10-3 with TRBJ2-7; 10 bases align to TRBD2. Germline lookup yields CDR1 ENHRY and CDR2 SYGVKD. The V gene end was trimmed by 0 bases and the J gene end by 4 bases; junction bases not matched to a gene: 6. CDR3 length equals 16 residues. Here the CDR3 DNA reads TGTGCCATCAGTGAGTCGAAAGCGGGAGGGTTATACGAGCAGTACTTC. It is translated as CAISESKAGGLYEQYF.

This chain connects TRBV30 to TRBJ2-7, with D perhaps TRBD1 (6 bases). Trimming removed 1 base at V and 6 bases at J, with 19 bases between. Germline assignment: CDR1 GTSNPN and CDR2 SVGIG (reference sequence). This CDR3 is built from 15 residues. The CDR3 reads CAWSGDQGRLPEQYF. The CDR3 DNA reads as TGTGCCTGGAGTGGTGACCAGGGGCGATTGCCCGAGCAGTACTTC.

CDR3 amino acids: CASSFDPGQLYEQYF. CDR3 in DNA: TGCGCCAGCAGCTTCGACCCAGGACAGCTCTACGAGCAGTACTTC. The chain recombines TRBV5-1 with TRBJ2-7; perhaps TRBD1 as D (6 bases). This CDR3 has 15 amino acids. CDR1 is SGHRS, CDR2 YFSETQ, per germline. Trimming pared 2 bases from V and 3 bases from J, leaving 15 bases between.

The genes are TRBV9 and TRBJ1-2; TRBD1 aligns across 9 bases. Germline V gene lookup returns CDR1 SGDLS and CDR2 YYNGEE. The CDR3 has 15 residues. The junction had 6 bases not matched to a gene; V was cut back by 3 bases and J by 3 bases. The CDR3 DNA reads TGTGCCAGCAGCGAACCACAGGGGGCTTACTATGGCTACACCTTC. Amino acids: CASSEPQGAYYGYTF.

V and J are TRBV5-1 and TRBJ2-1; 7 bases line up with TRBD2. This CDR3 region has 13 residues. The V gene's germline CDR1 is SGHRS and CDR2 YFSETQ. The V segment lost 1 base and the J segment 6 bases; nucleotides outside the gene matches: 1. CDR3: CASSLRGGNEQFF. The DNA of the CDR3 is TGCGCCAGCAGCTTGCGCGGGGGCAATGAGCAGTTCTTC.